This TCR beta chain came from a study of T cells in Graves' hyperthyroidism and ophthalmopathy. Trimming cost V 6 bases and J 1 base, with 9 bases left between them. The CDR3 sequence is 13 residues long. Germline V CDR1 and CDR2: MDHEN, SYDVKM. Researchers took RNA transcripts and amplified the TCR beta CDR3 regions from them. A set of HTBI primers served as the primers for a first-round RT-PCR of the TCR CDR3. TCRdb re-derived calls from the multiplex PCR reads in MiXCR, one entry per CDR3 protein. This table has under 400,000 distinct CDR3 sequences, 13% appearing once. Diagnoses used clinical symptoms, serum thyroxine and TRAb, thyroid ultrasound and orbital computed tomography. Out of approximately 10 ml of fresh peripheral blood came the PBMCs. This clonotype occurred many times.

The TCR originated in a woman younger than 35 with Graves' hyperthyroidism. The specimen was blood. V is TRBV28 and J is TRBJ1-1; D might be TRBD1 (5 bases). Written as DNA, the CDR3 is TGTGCCAGCAGGTGGGACGGGAACACTGAAGCTTTCTTT. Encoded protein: CASRWDGNTEAFF. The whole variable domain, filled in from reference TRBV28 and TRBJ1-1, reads DVKVTQSSRYLVKRTGEKVFLECVQDMDHENMFWYRQDPGLGLRLIYFSYDVKMKEKGDIPEGYSVSREKKERFSLILESASTNQTSMYLCASRWDGNTEAFFGQGTRLTVV.